Here is one T cell receptor beta chain with its context. Its antigen is unknown. The data stem from a study of glioma-infiltrating T cells. Study-wide findings and caveats: Non-neoplastic patients had below-expected tissue-blood divergence, while all gliomas exceeded expectation. Only very few CDR3 sequences appeared in both tissue and blood.

TCR alpha and beta CDR3 regions were amplified from RNA using iRepertoire nested multiplex PCR. One-step reverse transcription and amplification started from approximately 100-400 ng of tissue mRNA or PBMC total RNA. MiXCR was run by TCRdb on the multiplex PCR reads, yielding one entry per CDR3 protein. The sample has some 130,000 distinct CDR3 sequences, approximately 24% seen once. This receptor was obtained from a human donor with low-grade glioma or glioblastoma, undergoing nonglioma brain surgery, or in good health (not recorded which). The sample comprised glioma tissue, nonneoplastic brain tissue, or PBMCs (not recorded which).

DNA for the CDR3: TGTGCCAGCAGAACTACCCCGGGACAGGGCGCCATTCAGTACTTC. It codes for CASRTTPGQGAIQYF. The V call is TRBV7-2, the J call TRBJ2-4; 9 positions agree with TRBD1. The CDR3 runs to 15 residues. J lost 9 bases, V lost 6 bases, and 12 bases had no gene match. Germline V gene lookup returns CDR1 SGHTA and CDR2 FQGNSA.